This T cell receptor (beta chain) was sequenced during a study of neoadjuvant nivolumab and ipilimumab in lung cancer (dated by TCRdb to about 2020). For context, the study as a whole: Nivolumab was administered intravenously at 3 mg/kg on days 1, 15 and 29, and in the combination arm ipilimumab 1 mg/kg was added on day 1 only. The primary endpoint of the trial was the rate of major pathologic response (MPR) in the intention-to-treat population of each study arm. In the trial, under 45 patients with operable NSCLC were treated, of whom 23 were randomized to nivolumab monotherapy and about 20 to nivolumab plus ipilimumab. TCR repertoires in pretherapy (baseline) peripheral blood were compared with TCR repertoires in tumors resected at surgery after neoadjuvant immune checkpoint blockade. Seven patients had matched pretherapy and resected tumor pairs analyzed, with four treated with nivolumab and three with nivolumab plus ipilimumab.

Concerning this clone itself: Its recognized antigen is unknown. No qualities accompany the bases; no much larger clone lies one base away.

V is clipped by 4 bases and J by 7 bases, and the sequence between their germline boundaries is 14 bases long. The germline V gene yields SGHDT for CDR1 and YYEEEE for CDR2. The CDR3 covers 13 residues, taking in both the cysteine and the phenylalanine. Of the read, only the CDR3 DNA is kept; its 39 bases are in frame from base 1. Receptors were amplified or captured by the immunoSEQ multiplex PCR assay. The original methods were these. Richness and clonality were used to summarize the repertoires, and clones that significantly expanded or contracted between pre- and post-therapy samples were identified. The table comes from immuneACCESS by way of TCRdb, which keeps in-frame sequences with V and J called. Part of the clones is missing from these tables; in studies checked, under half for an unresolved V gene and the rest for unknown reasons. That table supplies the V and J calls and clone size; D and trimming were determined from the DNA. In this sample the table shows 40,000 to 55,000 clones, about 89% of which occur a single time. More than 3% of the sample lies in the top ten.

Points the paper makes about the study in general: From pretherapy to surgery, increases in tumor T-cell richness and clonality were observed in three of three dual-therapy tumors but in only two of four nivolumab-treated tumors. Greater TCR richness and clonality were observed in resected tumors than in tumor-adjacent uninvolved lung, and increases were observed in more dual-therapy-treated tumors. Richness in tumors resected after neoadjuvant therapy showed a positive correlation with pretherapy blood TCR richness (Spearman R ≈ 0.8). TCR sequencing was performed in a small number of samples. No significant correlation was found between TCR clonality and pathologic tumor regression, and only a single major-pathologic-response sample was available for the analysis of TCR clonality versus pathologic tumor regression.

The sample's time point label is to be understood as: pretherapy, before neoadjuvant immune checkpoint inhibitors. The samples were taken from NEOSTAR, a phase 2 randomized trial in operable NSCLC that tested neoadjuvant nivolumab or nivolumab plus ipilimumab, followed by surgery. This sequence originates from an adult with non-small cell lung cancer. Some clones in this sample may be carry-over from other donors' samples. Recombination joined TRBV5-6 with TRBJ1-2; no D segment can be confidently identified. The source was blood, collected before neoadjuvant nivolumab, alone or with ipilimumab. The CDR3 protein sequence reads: CASSAAGTGGYTF. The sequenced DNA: TGTGCCAGCAGCGCCGCAGGAACCGGTGGCTACACCTTC.